The 32 T cell receptor beta chains given below trace back to one sample, sequenced in a study of Ad26.COV2.S vaccination and SARS-CoV-2 variants. Profiling relied on immunoSEQ multiplex PCR, and the TCRdb table lists in-frame clones only, not all of them. This sample has about 350,000 clones; around 89% occur once, and the top ten carry under 6%. Treatment meaning: approximately 18 received Ad26.COV2.S at low or high dose, single or two shots; a few received placebo; per-sample allocation not given. Sample collection was performed on day 63 after the first vaccine or placebo injection. The specimen comprised peripheral blood, sampled in a trial of Ad26.COV2.S vaccine versus placebo. The receptors originated from a person aged 18-65 years who received the Ad26.COV2.S COVID-19 vaccine or a placebo.

CDR3 bases: TGTGCTAGTGGTTTCCTGACAGGGAGCTCCTACAATGAGCAGTTCTTC. Translation: CASGFLTGSSYNEQFF. The rearrangement joins TRBV12-5 to TRBJ2-1; 7 nucleotides agree with TRBD1. V was pared by 3 bases and J by 0 bases, with 5 bases of the junction left unmatched. This CDR3 contains 16 residues. CDR1 and CDR2 (germline): LGHNT, FRNRAP.

The chain carries TRBV11-2 and TRBJ2-4; D remains ambiguous. CDR3 length: 16 residues. Looked up from germline, CDR1 is SGHAT and CDR2 is FQNNGV. The germline V and J ends were trimmed by 1 base and 0 bases, with 10 bases remaining between them. The CDR3 loop reads CASSLGAPLAKNIQYF. The CDR3, as DNA: TGTGCCAGCAGCTTAGGGGCTCCTCTAGCCAAAAACATTCAGTACTTC.

The chain carries TRBV2 and TRBJ2-1; 8 bases are a match to TRBD2. Trimming removed 4 bases from V and 3 bases from J; junction bases left unmatched: 5. CDR3 size: 15 residues. Germline CDR1 and CDR2: SNHLY and FYNNEI. Here the CDR3 DNA reads TGTGCCAGCAGTGGCCAGCGGGAGCTCTACAATGAGCAGTTCTTC. It encodes CASSGQRELYNEQFF.

The V and J genes are TRBV7-2 and TRBJ2-7, with TRBD1 as a possible D gene (5 bases). The CDR3 is 16 residues long. CDR1 is SGHTA, CDR2 FQGNSA, per germline. Trimming cost V 1 base and J 6 bases, with 19 bases left between them. The CDR3 bases are TGTGCCAGCAGCTTAGATAGTTTTTCAGGGAACGGCGAGCAGTACTTC. The encoded protein is CASSLDSFSGNGEQYF.

This clone has only one observation. The chain combines TRBV29-1 with TRBJ2-2; D gene ambiguous. The CDR3 contains 12 residues. The V gene's germline CDR1 is SQVTM and CDR2 ANQGSEA. Trimming pared 5 bases from V and 5 bases from J, leaving 9 bases between. The CDR3 DNA reads TGCAGCGTTCAGCTACATACCGGGGAGCTGTTTTTT. This codes for CSVQLHTGELFF.

The rearrangement links TRBV21-1 to TRBJ1-5. TRBV21-1 represents a pseudogene. The CDR3 extends over 14 amino acids. CDR3 nucleotides: TGTGCCAGCCCAAAGGGGGGGGGCAATCAGCCCCAGCATTTT. This translates into CASPKGGGNQPQHF.

The chain carries TRBV2 and TRBJ2-2, with TRBD1 identical over 9 bases. The CDR3 length is 15 residues. J lost 3 bases, V lost 5 bases, and 4 bases had no gene match. In germline, CDR1 is SNHLY, CDR2 FYNNEI. CDR3 in DNA: TGTGCCAGCAGTCCGGACAGGGGTTACACCGGGGAGCTGTTTTTT. It specifies CASSPDRGYTGELFF.

The rearrangement uses TRBV9 and TRBJ2-1; D gene ambiguous. The V end was cut by 0 bases, the J end by 6 bases, with 7 bases between. There are 13 residues in the CDR3. Germline V gene sequence: CDR1 SGDLS, CDR2 YYNGEE. This chain's CDR3 is CASSVDGSNEQFF. The CDR3 region has the DNA TGTGCCAGCAGCGTAGACGGCAGCAATGAGCAGTTCTTC.

This clone was found once. The CDR3: CASSPAARNSYEQYF. The CDR3 nucleotides read TGTGCCAGCTCACCGGCTGCCAGAAACTCCTACGAGCAGTACTTC. The V gene is TRBV18, the J gene TRBJ2-7; no firm D call. The CDR3 is 15 amino acids. V lost 3 bases and J 0 bases, leaving 12 bases between the germline ends. Germline V gene data show CDR1 as KGHSH and CDR2 as LQKENI.

V usage is TRBV3-1 (or the pseudogene TRBV3-2) and J usage is TRBJ2-7, with 14 bases fitting TRBD2. CDR3 length: 16 amino acids. Germline V CDR1 and CDR2: LGHDT, YNNKEL (reference sequence). Trimming removed 4 bases from V and 4 bases from J; junction bases left unmatched: 6. CDR3 residues: CASSPRTSGRFYEQYF. The CDR3 DNA follows: TGTGCCAGCAGCCCCCGGACTAGCGGGAGGTTTTACGAGCAGTACTTC.

In DNA, the CDR3 is TGTGCCAGCATTAAGGACAGGGTGAACACTGAAGCTTTCTTT. Protein sequence: CASIKDRVNTEAFF. The chain employs TRBV6-5 and TRBJ1-1, with TRBD1 identical over 8 bases. This CDR3 is built from 14 residues. V trimming: 7 bases; J trimming: 0 bases; junction bases outside the gene matches: 4. Germline CDR1 is MNHEY and CDR2 is SVGAGI.

The V and J genes are TRBV6-2 or TRBV6-3 and TRBJ2-1, with D possibly TRBD1 on 5 matching bases. The CDR3 totals 16 residues. Germline V gives CDR1 MNHEY, CDR2 SVGEGT. V dropped 0 bases and J dropped 3 bases, with 12 bases sitting between them. The CDR3 bases are TGTGCCAGCAGTTACTCAGGGGATCGAGACTACAATGAGCAGTTCTTC. The encoded protein is CASSYSGDRDYNEQFF.

The V and J genes are TRBV30 and TRBJ2-7; maybe TRBD1 (6 bases). This CDR3 is built from 14 residues. The germline V and J ends were trimmed by 1 base and 5 bases, with 15 bases remaining between them. CDR1 and CDR2 from the germline V gene are GTSNPN and SVGIG (reference sequence). The CDR3 nucleotides are TGTGCCTGGAGTGCCGGGACAAAGGAAGACGAGCAGTACTTC. Its protein is CAWSAGTKEDEQYF.

The rearrangement joins TRBV6-2 or TRBV6-3 to TRBJ1-2; D not resolved. The germline gives CDR1 MNHEY, CDR2 SVGEGT. V was cut by 5 bases and J by 6 bases, with 13 bases left in between. The CDR3 is made up of 13 amino acids. CDR3 residues: CASSLQDRHGYTF. DNA for the CDR3: TGTGCCAGCAGTCTCCAGGATCGGCATGGCTACACCTTC.

This chain joins TRBV19 and TRBJ1-1; D may be TRBD1 (6 bases). CDR3 size: 18 residues. CDR1 is LNHDA, CDR2 SQIVND, per germline (reference sequence). Trimming stripped 3 bases from V and 5 bases from J, with 25 bases between. The CDR3 reads CASSMGVGTGRMETEAFF. CDR3 DNA: TGTGCCAGTAGTATGGGCGTGGGTACAGGGAGGATGGAAACTGAAGCTTTCTTT.

The gene calls are TRBV19 and TRBJ2-5; 11 bases are a match to TRBD1. In germline, CDR1 is LNHDA, CDR2 SQIVND (reference sequence). This CDR3 has 15 residues. The J segment lost 4 bases and the V segment lost 5 bases, leaving 6 bases of the junction unmatched. The CDR3 protein is CASSSGTGGVETQYF. The CDR3 DNA sequence: TGTGCCAGTAGTTCCGGGACAGGGGGTGTAGAGACCCAGTACTTC.

The V call is TRBV27, the J call TRBJ1-6; 8 positions agree with TRBD1. Unmatched junction bases numbered 7, after V lost 0 bases and J lost 6 bases. CDR1 MNHEY and CDR2 SMNVEV come from the germline V gene (reference sequence). This CDR3 comprises 17 residues. The CDR3 DNA follows: TGTGCCAGCAGTTTATCTCCCCAGGGGGCGCGTAATTCACCCCTCCACTTT. Its translation: CASSLSPQGARNSPLHF.

The rearrangement joins TRBV7-9 to TRBJ1-1, with 8 positions matching TRBD1. V lost 5 bases and J lost 3; bases outside the gene matches: 5. The germline V gene has CDR1 SEHNR and CDR2 FQNEAQ (reference sequence). This CDR3 spans 14 amino acids. In DNA form, the CDR3 reads TGTGCCAGCAGCCAGGGGACAGGTTACACTGAAGCTTTCTTT. Its protein is CASSQGTGYTEAFF.

The V gene is TRBV27, the J gene TRBJ2-3; tentatively, D is TRBD1 or TRBD2 (6 bases each). CDR1 and CDR2 from the germline V gene are MNHEY and SMNVEV (reference sequence). CDR3 length: 16 amino acids. The germline V and J ends were trimmed by 5 bases and 5 bases, with 20 bases remaining between them. The chain's CDR3 is CASSPRGTRRGDTQYF. The CDR3 coding sequence is TGTGCCAGCAGTCCAAGGGGGACGAGGAGGGGAGATACGCAGTATTTT.

This clone came up a few times. V usage is TRBV10-2 and J usage is TRBJ2-7; 13 bases are shared with TRBD2. The length of the CDR3 is 17 residues. The V gene's germline CDR1 is WSHSY and CDR2 SAAADI. The J segment lost 1 base and the V segment lost 1 base, leaving 4 bases of the junction unmatched. The CDR3: CASSEWGLAGNSYEQYF. Here the CDR3 DNA reads TGCGCCAGCAGTGAGTGGGGACTAGCGGGAAATTCCTACGAGCAGTACTTC.

This rearrangement joins TRBV5-1 to TRBJ1-1; 10 nucleotides line up with TRBD1. The CDR3 runs 15 residues. The junction had 8 bases not matched to a gene; V was cut back by 4 bases and J by 5 bases. Germline CDR1 reads SGHRS; CDR2 reads YFSETQ. Here the CDR3 reads CASSPSGTGETEAFF. The DNA of the CDR3 is TGCGCCAGCAGCCCTAGTGGGACAGGGGAAACTGAAGCTTTCTTT.

The gene calls are TRBV9 and TRBJ2-1; 7 bases fit TRBD2. Germline V CDR1 and CDR2: SGDLS, YYNGEE. V lost 3 bases, J lost 7 bases, and 10 bases stayed unmatched. The CDR3 runs 15 residues. The CDR3 region has the DNA TGTGCCAGCAGCGACCGGGACTATTTTTGGAATGAGCAGTTCTTC. Protein product: CASSDRDYFWNEQFF. The whole variable domain, filled in from reference TRBV9 and TRBJ2-1, reads DSGVTQTPKHLITATGQRVTLRCSPRSGDLSVYWYQQSLDQGLQFLIQYYNGEERAKGNILERFSAQQFPDLHSELNLSSLELGDSALYFCASSDRDYFWNEQFFGPGTRLTVL.

The V call is TRBV7-2, the J call TRBJ2-3; no definite D call. The CDR3 is 12 amino acids. The V gene's germline CDR1 is SGHTA and CDR2 FQGNSA. Trimming pared 5 bases from V and 0 bases from J, leaving 3 bases between. CDR3 DNA: TGTGCCAGCAGCCTGAGCACAGATACGCAGTATTTT. Translating it yields CASSLSTDTQYF.

The CDR3 coding sequence is TGCAGTGCTAGTTTGGCAGGTGACATGAACACTGAAGCTTTCTTT. Its translation: CSASLAGDMNTEAFF. This chain links TRBV20-1 with TRBJ1-1; D gene uncertain. The CDR3 length is 15 residues. CDR1 and CDR2 (germline): DFQATT, SNEGSKA (reference sequence). V shed 3 bases and J shed 0 bases, with 14 bases lying between them.

The rearrangement links TRBV15 to TRBJ2-2; TRBD1 or TRBD2 may be the D gene (5 bases each). V dropped 9 bases and J dropped 3 bases, with 8 bases sitting between them. Germline V gene data show CDR1 as LNHNV and CDR2 as YYDKDF (reference sequence). This CDR3 is built from 12 residues. CDR3 nucleotides: TGTGCCACTGGGGGATACACCGGGGAGCTGTTTTTT. It translates to CATGGYTGELFF.

This sequence joins TRBV3-1 (or the pseudogene TRBV3-2) and TRBJ2-3, with 7 nucleotides matching TRBD1. The CDR3 has 13 residues. With V trimmed by 4 bases and J by 4 bases, 2 bases remained unmatched. Germline V gene data show CDR1 as LGHDT and CDR2 as YNNKEL (reference sequence). Written as DNA, the CDR3 is TGTGCCAGCAGCCTCGGACAGGCAGATACGCAGTATTTT. Its protein is CASSLGQADTQYF.

The chain uses TRBV6-6 and TRBJ2-2, with D perhaps TRBD2 (5 bases). The CDR3 runs 15 residues. Trimming took 2 bases from V and 1 from J, leaving 8 bases between them. From germline, CDR1 is MNHNY and CDR2 SVGAGI (reference sequence). As DNA, the CDR3 is TGTGCCAGCAGTTACCTAGCAGGGAACACCGGGGAGCTGTTTTTT. Translated: CASSYLAGNTGELFF.

The rearrangement uses TRBV27 and TRBJ1-2; 7 nucleotides match TRBD1. This CDR3 spans 14 amino acids. Germline CDR1 MNHEY, CDR2 SMNVEV (reference sequence). V shed 6 bases and J 4 bases; nucleotides not matched to a gene: 8. As DNA, the CDR3 is TGTGCCAGCAGCCCGATGACAGGGACCTATGGCTACACCTTC. It codes for CASSPMTGTYGYTF.

The chain is built from TRBV5-1 and TRBJ2-3; 7 bases are a match to TRBD2. V shed 0 bases and J 6 bases; nucleotides not matched to a gene: 19. CDR1 is SGHRS and CDR2 is YFSETQ in the germline V gene. CDR3 length: 19 residues. CDR3 sequence reads: CASSLAAGGNFLAEDTQYF. CDR3 DNA: TGCGCCAGCAGCTTGGCGGCTGGGGGGAACTTTCTAGCGGAGGATACGCAGTATTTT.

This sequence joins TRBV4-1 and TRBJ2-1; no definite D call. The CDR3 has 17 residues. Trimming pared 1 base from V and 0 bases from J, leaving 13 bases between. Germline assignment: CDR1 MGHRA and CDR2 YSYEKL. The CDR3 sequence: CASSQVSSHTSYNEQFF. The CDR3 DNA reads TGCGCCAGCAGCCAAGTGTCTTCTCATACCTCCTACAATGAGCAGTTCTTC.

The count of this clone is one. This sequence joins TRBV10-3 and TRBJ2-7; D might be TRBD1 (8 bases). This CDR3 is 16 amino acids long. Germline CDR1 reads ENHRY; CDR2 reads SYGVKD. Trimming removed 3 bases from V and 5 bases from J, with 20 bases in between. The DNA of the CDR3 is TGTGCCATCAGTGACCAACAGGGGGGGGCTTACCACGAGCAGTACTTC. Translating gives CAISDQQGGAYHEQYF.

This rearrangement joins TRBV28 to TRBJ1-5; 9 nucleotides align to TRBD1. This CDR3 region has 13 residues. The V and J ends lost 8 bases and 1 base, in that order; junction bases with no gene match: 0. Germline-derived CDR1 and CDR2 are MDHEN and SYDVKM. The DNA of the CDR3 is TGTGCCAGCGGGACAGGGAGCAATCAGCCCCAGCATTTT. Translation gives CASGTGSNQPQHF.